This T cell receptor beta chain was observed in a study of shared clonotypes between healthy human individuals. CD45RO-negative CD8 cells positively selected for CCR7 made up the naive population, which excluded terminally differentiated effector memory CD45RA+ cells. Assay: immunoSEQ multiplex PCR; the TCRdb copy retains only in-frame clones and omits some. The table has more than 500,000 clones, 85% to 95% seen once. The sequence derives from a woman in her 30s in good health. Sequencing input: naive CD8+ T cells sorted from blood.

The CDR3 coding sequence is TGCGCCAGCAGCTTGGCCGGAAGGGAGCGGTATGGCTACACCTTC. Translated: CASSLAGRERYGYTF. The rearrangement uses TRBV5-1 and TRBJ1-2; D unclear. V was clipped by 0 bases and J by 5 bases, with 14 bases between them. CDR3 length equals 15 residues. Germline V CDR1 and CDR2: SGHRS, YFSETQ.